Listed below are T cell receptor beta chains from one sample, sequenced in a study of blood T cell repertoires in COVID-19. Method: immunoSEQ multiplex PCR; TCRdb's copy keeps in-frame clones and lacks some. The table shows 200,000 to 250,000 clones, with 70% to 90% occurring only once. Sequencing input: peripheral blood. The receptors were gathered from a woman in her 70s with COVID-19, enrolled during active disease. Each CDR3 is given with its conserved first and last residue. D genes are given only for firm matches. Part of the rows lack a size; the others show once, few, many or a class for expanded clones.

J gene,D gene,V gene,CDR3 length,clone size,CDR3 DNA,CDR3 protein
TRBJ1-2,TRBD1,TRBV3-1/TRBV3-2,17,.,TGTGCCAGCAGCCGATTAAATCGGGACAGGACTAACTATGGCTACACCTTC,CASSRLNRDRTNYGYTF
TRBJ1-1,.,TRBV7-9,13,.,TGTGCCAGCAGCCCCGGGGGAGGAGGGAGAGCTTTCTTT,CASSPGGGGRAFF
TRBJ1-2,.,TRBV7-9,14,.,TGTGCCAGCAGCTCCCAGAATTTGCACTATGGCTACACCTTC,CASSSQNLHYGYTF
TRBJ1-1,.,TRBV5-1,15,.,TGCGCCAGCAGCCTTTTAAATACCCTAGAATATGAAGCTTTCTTT,CASSLLNTLEYEAFF
TRBJ2-2,.,TRBV7-6,15,.,TGTGCCAGCAGCTCCGCGGGGATGAACACCGGGGAGCTGTTTTTT,CASSSAGMNTGELFF
TRBJ2-4,.,TRBV7-2,17,.,TGTGCCAGCAGCTTAGATCTGGTTACAGGAGCCAAAAACATTCAGTACTTC,CASSLDLVTGAKNIQYF
TRBJ1-3,.,TRBV7-6,16,.,TGTGCCAGCAGCTTATTACAGGGTATTTCTGGAAACACCATATATTTT,CASSLLQGISGNTIYF
TRBJ2-1,TRBD1,TRBV7-2,16,.,TGTGCCAGCAGCTCATTTAAGACAGGGCTCTACAATGAGCAGTTCTTC,CASSSFKTGLYNEQFF
TRBJ2-1,.,TRBV6-5,16,.,TGTGCCAGCAGTTACTCCTTACGGGGCTCCTACAATGAGCAGTTCTTC,CASSYSLRGSYNEQFF
TRBJ1-4,.,TRBV15,14,.,TGTGCCACCAGCAGAGATCGAGGGTGGGAAAAACTGTTTTTT,CATSRDRGWEKLFF
TRBJ2-3,.,TRBV7-9,14,.,TGTGCCAGCTCCCCGGGGGAGTTCTTGGGTACGCAGTATTTT,CASSPGEFLGTQYF
TRBJ1-2,TRBD1,TRBV5-1,14,.,TGCGCCAGCAGCCCGGGGACAGAGAACTATGGCTACACCTTC,CASSPGTENYGYTF
TRBJ1-2,.,TRBV3-1/TRBV3-2,15,.,TGTGCCAGCAGCCAAGGGGACACATACAACTATGGCTACACCTTC,CASSQGDTYNYGYTF
TRBJ2-5,.,TRBV5-1,14,.,TGCGCCAGCAGCTTGGGAGGGAACCAAGAGACCCAGTACTTC,CASSLGGNQETQYF
TRBJ1-1,.,TRBV15,14,.,TGTGCCACCAGCAGAGCCAAACTTTACACTGAAGCTTTCTTT,CATSRAKLYTEAFF
TRBJ2-7,TRBD1,TRBV15,12,once,TGTGCCACCAGCCCCGACAGGGACGAGCAGTACTTC,CATSPDRDEQYF
TRBJ1-3,.,TRBV11-2,15,.,TGTGCCAGCAGCTACCGCGGGGAAAAGATAAACACCATATATTTT,CASSYRGEKINTIYF
TRBJ1-5,TRBD1,TRBV6-5,14,.,TGTGCCAGCAGGGAGACAGGGACGAATCAGCCCCAGCATTTT,CASRETGTNQPQHF
TRBJ2-7,TRBD2,TRBV15,15,.,TGTGCCACCAGCAGAGGCGGGAGGGAATTCTACGAGCAGTACTTC,CATSRGGREFYEQYF
TRBJ1-3,TRBD1,TRBV19,18,.,TGTGCCAGTACTCCCAATCGGGCCACAGGGGGCGCTGGAAACACCATATATTTT,CASTPNRATGGAGNTIYF
TRBJ2-7,TRBD1,TRBV3-1/TRBV3-2,14,.,TGTGCCAGCAGCAACCGGGACAGGTCCTACGAGCAGTACTTC,CASSNRDRSYEQYF
TRBJ1-2,.,TRBV5-1,12,.,TGCGCCAGCAGCCGCTACAACTATGGCTACACCTTC,CASSRYNYGYTF
TRBJ2-1,TRBD2,TRBV6-6,15,.,TGTGCCAGCTCTCCCGCGGGGGGCCTATACAATGAGCAGTTCTTC,CASSPAGGLYNEQFF
TRBJ1-3,TRBD1,TRBV7-8,16,.,TGTGCCAGCAGCTTATTCGGCAGGGGGATTGGAAACACCATATATTTT,CASSLFGRGIGNTIYF
TRBJ1-2,.,TRBV12-3/TRBV12-4,12,.,TGTGCCAGCAGTTTTTCTACCTATGGCTACACCTTC,CASSFSTYGYTF
TRBJ2-2,.,TRBV19,16,.,TGTGCCAGTAGTACCCCCGGGACACCCCGGACCGGGGAGCTGTTTTTT,CASSTPGTPRTGELFF
TRBJ1-2,.,TRBV13,12,.,TGTGCCAGCAGCCAAACAGAAAATGGCTACACCTTC,CASSQTENGYTF
TRBJ2-5,.,TRBV4-2,16,.,TGTGCCAGCAGCCAAGTGGGGGGTGAGGGGAGAGAGACCCAGTACTTC,CASSQVGGEGRETQYF
TRBJ1-1,.,TRBV19,14,few,TGTGCCAGTAGTCCTCAGGGAAGGGGCACTGAAGCTTTCTTT,CASSPQGRGTEAFF
TRBJ1-3,TRBD1,TRBV18,16,.,TGTGCCAGCTCACAACCGGGGACAGACTCTGGAAACACCATATATTTT,CASSQPGTDSGNTIYF
TRBJ1-6,.,TRBV14,14,.,TGTGCCAGCAGCCAAGACCTAGGGGCTTCACCCCTCCACTTT,CASSQDLGASPLHF
TRBJ2-4,TRBD1,TRBV24-1,17,.,TGTGCCACCAGTCCTCCGGGACAGCGGCGAGCCAAAAACATTCAGTACTTC,CATSPPGQRRAKNIQYF
TRBJ1-2,TRBD1,TRBV5-1,14,.,TGCGCCAGCAGCTACGACAGGGGGCCGGGGGGCTACACCTTC,CASSYDRGPGGYTF
TRBJ2-2,.,TRBV14,17,.,TGTGCCAGCAGCTTATTAGGGGCGGACGTAAACACCGGGGAGCTGTTTTTT,CASSLLGADVNTGELFF
TRBJ1-2,TRBD1,TRBV6-6,13,.,TGTGCCAGCACCCCCGGACAGGGTCGGGGCTACACCTTC,CASTPGQGRGYTF